Following are 16 T cell receptor beta chains from one sample sequenced in a study of T cell repertoires in cytomegalovirus infection. TCRdb recomputed calls from the reads with MiXCR, one row per CDR3 protein. Of about 680,000 distinct CDR3 sequences in the sample, 24% were seen once. The sample was CD8+ T cells from PBMCs. These receptors were collected from a human donor in good health (CMV status not recorded). Some clones in this sample may be carry-over from other donors' samples.

This clonotype was counted at least ten times. The chain is built from TRBV7-6 and TRBJ2-5, with D possibly being TRBD1 (5 bases). Germline-derived CDR1 and CDR2 are SGHVS and FNYEAQ. This CDR3 has 16 residues. The V and J ends lost 0 bases and 4 bases respectively, with 15 bases between them. The CDR3 nucleotides are TGTGCCAGCAGCTTAGCGGCCTCCAGGGTAGGAGAGACCCAGTACTTC. Translating gives CASSLAASRVGETQYF.

This clonotype was observed a few times. The chain couples TRBV7-9 to TRBJ2-1; a weak D match, TRBD2 (5 bases). Trimming took off 5 bases at V and 12 bases at J, with 14 bases between the two ends. The CDR3 has 12 residues. Germline CDR1 reads SEHNR; CDR2 reads FQNEAQ (reference sequence). The CDR3 DNA reads TGTGCCAGCAGCCCCGGGGTTAAGGGGCAGTTCTTC. Protein sequence: CASSPGVKGQFF. The full variable domain, rest sourced from reference TRBV7-9 and TRBJ2-1, is DTGVSQNPRHKITKRGQNVTFRCDPISEHNRLYWYRQTLGQGPEFLTYFQNEAQLEKSRLLSDRFSAERPKGSFSTLEIQRTEQGDSAMYLCASSPGVKGQFFGPGTRLTVL.

This clonotype was counted only a few times. The chain is built from TRBV28 and TRBJ2-3; unclear D gene. Germline CDR1 MDHEN, CDR2 SYDVKM. The CDR3 loop spans 15 amino acids. V dropped 1 base and J dropped 0 bases, with 8 bases sitting between them. CDR3 region: CASSLLIASTDTQYF. The DNA for the CDR3 is TGTGCCAGCAGTTTATTGATTGCTAGCACAGATACGCAGTATTTT.

The CDR3 loop reads CASSLWQAGNEQFF. In DNA form, the CDR3 reads TGTGCCAGCAGTTTATGGCAGGCCGGCAATGAGCAGTTCTTC. The rearrangement uses TRBV28 and TRBJ2-1, with D uncertain. The length of the CDR3 is 14 residues. Per the germline V gene, CDR1 is MDHEN and CDR2 is SYDVKM. Trimming shortened V by 0 bases and J by 6 bases, and 9 bases separated the two germline ends.

This clonotype was seen at least ten times. This chain connects TRBV7-2 to TRBJ2-4; TRBD1 agrees at 8 bases. This CDR3 has 16 residues. The V segment lost 5 bases and the J segment 2 bases; nucleotides outside the gene matches: 8. Germline V CDR1 and CDR2: SGHTA, FQGNSA. CDR3 region: CASSPRTGTSKNIQYF. The DNA of the CDR3 is TGTGCCAGCAGCCCCCGGACAGGGACATCCAAAAACATTCAGTACTTC. Looking up the rest from reference TRBV7-2 and TRBJ2-4 gives the full variable domain: GAGVSQSPSNKVTEKGKDVELRCDPISGHTALYWYRQSLGQGLEFLIYFQGNSAPDKSGLPSDRFSAERTGGSVSTLTIQRTQQEDSAVYLCASSPRTGTSKNIQYFGAGTRLSVL.

The V and J genes are TRBV27 and TRBJ2-7; perhaps D is TRBD1 or TRBD2 (5 bases each). The V gene's germline CDR1 is MNHEY and CDR2 SMNVEV (reference sequence). This CDR3 region has 12 residues. Deletions cut 6 bases from V and 4 bases from J, with 10 bases between. The DNA for the CDR3 is TGTGCCAGCAGAAGGGACGGGTACGAGCAGTACTTC. The encoded protein is CASRRDGYEQYF.

This clonotype was found a few times. This sequence joins TRBV6-2 or TRBV6-3 and TRBJ2-1; D call uncertain. CDR1 and CDR2 from the germline V gene are MNHEY and SVGEGT. The germline V and J ends were trimmed by 7 bases and 2 bases, with 12 bases remaining between them. The CDR3 consists of 14 residues. The CDR3 region has the DNA TGTGCCAGCACCGATACAGTACCCTACAATGAGCAGTTCTTC. Translation gives CASTDTVPYNEQFF.

This clonotype was found many times. This rearrangement joins TRBV12-3 or TRBV12-4 to TRBJ2-2; D is undetermined. The CDR3 runs to 16 residues. Trimming pared 3 bases from V and 0 bases from J, leaving 11 bases between. The CDR3 spells CASSFMTFANTGELFF. CDR3 nucleotides: TGTGCCAGCAGTTTTATGACATTTGCGAACACCGGGGAGCTGTTTTTT.

This clonotype appeared once. The chain recombines TRBV29-1 with TRBJ1-2; 7 nucleotides agree with TRBD1. The CDR3 loop spans 16 amino acids. From germline, CDR1 is SQVTM and CDR2 ANQGSEA. Trimming at V came to 7 bases and at J to 4 bases, leaving 18 bases not matched to a gene. CDR3 DNA sequence: TGCAGCGCCTACGGATTACAGGGGCTCCGCGGCTATGGCTACACCTTC. Translation: CSAYGLQGLRGYGYTF. The full variable domain, completed using reference TRBV29-1 and TRBJ1-2, is SAVISQKPSRDICQRGTSLTIQCQVDSQVTMMFWYRQQPGQSLTLIATANQGSEATYESGFVIDKFPISRPNLTFSTLTVSNMSPEDSSIYLCSAYGLQGLRGYGYTFGSGTRLTVV.

On this clonotype: A read error may be the cause here, since a much bigger clone is one base away. The rearrangement links TRBV28 to TRBJ1-1; 7 bases align to TRBD1. V shed 10 bases, J shed 10 bases, and the junction held 12 bases outside the gene matches. The CDR3 spans 12 residues. Germline CDR1 and CDR2: MDHEN and SYDVKM. DNA for the CDR3: TGTGCCAACAGAAATGACAGGGAACGAGCTTTCTTT. Its translation: CANRNDRERAFF.

CDR3 in amino acids: CASELNGGLSTDTQYF. In DNA, the CDR3 is TGTGCCAGCGAGTTGAATGGGGGGCTCAGCACAGATACGCAGTATTTT. The chain recombines TRBV6-6 with TRBJ2-3, with D perhaps TRBD1 or TRBD2 (6 bases each). CDR3 length equals 16 residues. The germline V and J ends were trimmed by 8 bases and 0 bases, with 18 bases remaining between them. CDR1 is MNHNY, CDR2 SVGAGI, per germline (reference sequence).

This clonotype was observed a few times. The chain uses TRBV6-2 or TRBV6-3 and TRBJ1-4, with a possible D match to TRBD1 (6 bases). Per the germline V gene, CDR1 is MNHEY and CDR2 is SVGEGT. The CDR3 runs to 15 residues. V lost 0 bases, J lost 8 bases, and 13 bases lay in between. The CDR3 bases are TGTGCCAGCAGTTACTCCAGGGGCGGAGGAGAAAAACTGTTTTTT. It is translated as CASSYSRGGGEKLFF.

The V gene is TRBV27, the J gene TRBJ1-2; tentative D call: TRBD1 (5 bases). This CDR3 region has 13 residues. CDR1 MNHEY and CDR2 SMNVEV come from the germline V gene (reference sequence). The ends were cut back, 5 bases at V and 6 bases at J, with 13 bases in the middle. This chain's CDR3 is CASSPRGKNGYTF. CDR3 nucleotides: TGTGCCAGCAGTCCTCGGGGGAAGAATGGCTACACCTTC.

This clonotype was seen more than once but under ten times. The chain joins TRBV19 to TRBJ2-7, with D possibly TRBD1 on 5 matching bases. V was trimmed by 1 base and J by 6 bases, leaving 16 bases between them. The germline V gene has CDR1 LNHDA and CDR2 SQIVND (reference sequence). The CDR3 runs to 15 residues. The CDR3 loop is CASSIGSGRVTEQYF. The CDR3 coding sequence is TGTGCCAGTAGTATAGGAAGTGGCAGGGTTACCGAGCAGTACTTC.

This clonotype occurred a few times. The V and J genes are TRBV29-1 and TRBJ2-3, with D tentatively TRBD2 (6 bases). The V and J ends lost 0 bases and 0 bases respectively, with 13 bases between them. The germline CDR1 and CDR2 sequences are SQVTM and ANQGSEA. CDR3 size: 16 residues. Here the CDR3 reads CSVEDLTGESTDTQYF. In DNA form, the CDR3 reads TGCAGCGTTGAAGATTTAACGGGGGAAAGCACAGATACGCAGTATTTT.

This clonotype has at least ten counts. The V gene is TRBV7-3, the J gene TRBJ2-1; 11 nucleotides match TRBD2. Germline V gene lookup returns CDR1 SGHTA and CDR2 FQGTGA. V gave up 3 bases and J gave up 0 bases; unmatched junction bases: 10. The CDR3 is 19 residues long. CDR3 sequence reads: CASSFHGLAGELSYNEQFF. The CDR3 nucleotides read TGTGCCAGCAGCTTTCATGGACTAGCGGGTGAACTCTCCTACAATGAGCAGTTCTTC.